Listed below are T cell receptor beta chains from one sample, sequenced in a study of CD8 T cells in ankylosing spondylitis. In TCRdb, the 5' RACE reads were re-called with MiXCR into one record per CDR3 protein. The table shows under 250,000 distinct CDR3 sequences, with 30% to 40% occurring only once. Sequences were obtained from blood, either unsorted or a sorted T cell fraction (not recorded which). These receptors were taken from a male donor with ankylosing spondylitis or in good health (not recorded which). The CDR3 runs from the conserved cysteine through the conserved F or W. A D gene is named only where the DNA matches it firmly. Clone size is not always given. Where it is, it says once, few, many or a class for expanded clones.

V	size	J	D	CDR3	DNA
TRBV29-1	many	TRBJ2-3	.	CSVAGGWVTDTQYF	TGCAGCGTTGCAGGGGGGTGGGTCACAGATACGCAGTATTTT
TRBV27	few	TRBJ2-7	.	CASSETGFSEQYF	TGTGCCAGCAGCGAAACAGGGTTCAGCGAGCAGTACTTC
TRBV10-3	.	TRBJ2-1	TRBD2	CAISESLAGAYNEQFF	TGTGCCATCAGTGAGTCTCTAGCGGGGGCCTACAATGAGCAGTTCTTC
TRBV20-1	.	TRBJ2-2	.	CACRGRYTGELFF	TGCGCCTGCAGGGGGAGGTACACCGGGGAGCTGTTTTTT
TRBV29-1	few	TRBJ2-7	.	CSAGKGAYEQYF	TGCAGCGCCGGAAAGGGGGCCTACGAGCAGTACTTC
TRBV12-3/TRBV12-4	.	TRBJ2-7	.	CASSFGRLGQQYF	TGTGCCAGCAGTTTTGGCCGCTTGGGCCAGCAGTACTTC
TRBV29-1	few	TRBJ2-5	.	CSVEFGTGAGTQYF	TGCAGCGTCGAATTCGGGACGGGAGCGGGGACCCAGTACTTC
TRBV20-1	few	TRBJ2-1	TRBD2	CSAPGGARGNEQFF	TGCAGTGCTCCGGGGGGGGCCAGGGGCAATGAGCAGTTCTTC
TRBV27	few	TRBJ1-1	.	CASSLSAGVTEAFF	TGTGCCAGCAGTTTATCCGCAGGGGTCACTGAAGCTTTCTTT
TRBV6-1	few	TRBJ2-1	TRBD1	CASNRQGLDEQFF	TGTGCCAGCAACCGACAGGGGTTGGATGAGCAGTTCTTC
TRBV10-3	.	TRBJ1-4	.	CAISAVTNEKLFF	TGTGCCATCAGTGCTGTAACTAATGAAAAACTGTTTTTT
TRBV5-1	.	TRBJ2-2	.	CASGEAGNTGELFF	TGCGCCAGCGGTGAGGCAGGGAACACCGGGGAGCTGTTTTTT
TRBV29-1	many	TRBJ2-2	.	CSVAGANTGELFF	TGCAGCGTTGCTGGGGCGAACACCGGGGAGCTGTTTTTT
TRBV12-3/TRBV12-4	.	TRBJ1-3	TRBD1	CASSFDRGLGGNTIYF	TGTGCCAGCAGTTTCGACAGGGGGCTTGGAGGAAACACCATATATTTT
TRBV12-3/TRBV12-4	.	TRBJ2-1	.	CASSTAGPYNEQFF	TGTGCCAGCAGTACGGCAGGGCCCTACAATGAGCAGTTCTTC
TRBV27	.	TRBJ2-1	.	CASTGTTVPYNEQFF	TGTGCCAGCACCGGGACCACCGTCCCCTACAATGAGCAGTTCTTC
TRBV11-2	.	TRBJ1-3	.	CASSRPHAAGIYF	TGTGCCAGCAGCCGACCTCATGCGGCGGGAATATATTTT
TRBV27	few	TRBJ2-1	.	CASRWGGSANEQFF	TGTGCCAGCAGGTGGGGCGGTAGCGCGAATGAGCAGTTCTTC
TRBV20-1	few	TRBJ2-2	.	CSAEQENTGELFF	TGCAGTGCTGAACAGGAAAATACCGGGGAGCTGTTTTTT
TRBV24-1	.	TRBJ2-3	.	CATSDKGVTDTQYF	TGTGCCACCAGTGACAAGGGAGTCACAGATACGCAGTATTTT
TRBV3-1	few	TRBJ1-4	.	CASSSNPEKLFF	TGTGCCAGCAGCTCGAATCCGGAAAAACTGTTTTTT